This T cell receptor (beta chain) was recovered during a study of T cell changes during pregnancy in multiple sclerosis. The CDR3 totals 17 residues. Trimming removed 2 bases from V and 2 bases from J; junction bases left unmatched: 8. Germline V gene data show CDR1 as SEHNR and CDR2 as FQNEAQ (reference sequence). Sequenced by immunoSEQ multiplex PCR; TCRdb stores in-frame clones only, minus some. The top ten clones hold about 1.5% of a sample with about 92,000 clones, more than 90% of them seen once. The rearrangement links TRBV7-9 to TRBJ2-3, with 9 bases that match TRBD2. This sample comprised peripheral blood, obtained in the first trimester of pregnancy. The TCR originated in a female donor with multiple sclerosis, enrolled in a pregnancy study. The chain's CDR3 is CASSLYTSGPSTDTQYF. The CDR3 region has the DNA TGTGCCAGCAGCTTATATACTAGCGGGCCGTCCACAGATACGCAGTATTTT.